This TCR beta chain was retrieved from a study of CD4 and CD8 cells across lung adenocarcinoma regions. The CDR3 runs 13 residues. With 7 bases removed from V and 4 bases from J, the gap between germline ends came to 13 bases. CDR1 and CDR2 (germline): MNHNS, SASEGT. The patients had localized lung adenocarcinoma, a non-small cell subtype. TCRdb re-called the PCR reads through MiXCR, storing one row per CDR3 protein. Here the sample spans about 2,000 distinct CDR3 sequences, around 57% being singletons. V is TRBV6-1 and J is TRBJ2-5; possibly TRBD1 or TRBD2 for D (5 bases each). The TCR comes from a female donor with lung adenocarcinoma. The CD4 and CD8 labels of this study may be unreliable. Sequenced material: CD4+ T cells from the margin of a lung tumor. The chain's CDR3 is CASMRLGVETQYF. The CDR3 DNA is TGTGCCAGCATGAGGTTGGGGGTAGAGACCCAGTACTTC.